A single TCR beta chain is shown here with its context. No antigen is known for it. No per-base quality is available; no much larger clone lies one base away. Taken with the paper, the label for time point translates to: around 4 weeks on oral tofacitinib. Taken with the paper, the label for treatment or condition translates to: oral pan-JAK inhibitor, 5-10 mg twice daily. Peripheral blood and lesional scalp punch biopsies were obtained from patients with alopecia areata. PBMCs were isolated by density centrifugation and stained for CD3, CD4 and CD8, and CD4+ and CD8+ T cells were sorted on a FACSAria. This entry belongs to a study of CD8+ T cells in alopecia areata (dated by TCRdb to the late 2010s). About the investigation overall: Treated patients were enrolled in an open-label pilot trial of oral tofacitinib at 5 to 10 mg twice daily for moderate-to-severe alopecia areata. Scalp clonality was compared among normal scalp (n=4), patchy alopecia areata scalp (n=8), and alopecia totalis/universalis scalp (n=8). In both human patients and the C3H/HeJ mouse model, the study applied high-throughput TCRbeta sequencing to look at T cell clonal expansion in alopecia areata. Patients received tofacitinib for 6 to 18 months and were then followed off drug for 6 months to check for delayed response and recurrence. TCRbeta CDR3 regions were amplified by immunoSEQ multiplex PCR using 35 Vbeta forward and 13 Jbeta reverse primers. Tofacitinib-treated patients had biopsies at baseline and at 4 and 24 weeks of treatment, with a later scalp biopsy in several patients. The RNA source kit depended on sample type: the PAXgene miRNA kit for fixed scalp, the miRNeasy kit for PBMCs, and the RNeasy kit for mouse skin. In humans, TCRbeta sequencing was performed on scalp tissue and on sorted CD4+ and CD8+ peripheral blood T cells from healthy controls and from patients with patchy or totalis/universalis alopecia areata. In treated patients, disease severity was measured using the SALT score, which gives the percentage of scalp surface area affected. The study at large found these results: During tofacitinib treatment, many expanded lesional clones stuck around in both scalp and blood, and this persistence may partly explain why relapse happens after treatment is stopped. Tofacitinib significantly lowered scalp clonality and the number of expanded CD8+ clones among the top 100 scalp clones. Scalp TCR repertoire analysis is complicated because resident alphabeta T cells in normal human skin are also sequenced, whereas mouse skin is dominated by gammadelta T cells. Because the treated cohort was small and had just a single nonresponder, larger studies are needed to establish links between baseline CD8+ expansion and response. Compared with normal scalp, lesional scalp, particularly in alopecia totalis/universalis, had higher clonality and more expanded CD8+ clones, which suggests antigenic drive. Compared with mice, TCR sequences shared between patients were less clear, possibly partly because of HLA diversity across the patient population.

The germline V gene encodes CDR1 SGHDT and CDR2 YYEEEE. Compared with germline, V lacks 2 bases and J lacks 6 bases; bases without a gene match: 3. From the cysteine up to the phenylalanine, the CDR3 has a length of 14 residues. The retained sequence is limited to the CDR3, 42 bases, with the frame set at the first base. Library method: the immunoSEQ multiplex PCR assay. RNA was extracted from all samples and reverse transcribed into cDNA as template for TCR sequencing. SuperScript III was used to make first-strand cDNA, primed with a 2:1 mix of oligo-dT and random hexamers. Amplification bias was assessed with a synthetic immune receptor repertoire, and residual bias was removed computationally. Per the source publication's procedure: After raw reads were preprocessed to remove errors, the CDR3 was defined following IMGT conventions as running from the conserved cysteine to phenylalanine. Clonality was computed by normalizing Shannon entropy by log2 of the number of productive unique TCRs and subtracting the result from 1. Whether each scalp clone was CD4 or CD8 was inferred by checking scalp TCRbeta sequences against the CD4 and CD8 repertoires from sorted blood. In TCRdb, the immuneACCESS table is reduced to in-frame sequences with V and J assigned. These tables do not hold every clone; where another copy was compared, an unresolved V gene accounts for under half, and the others remain unexplained. V and J calls and clone size follow that table, whereas D and trimming were derived from the DNA. Present in this sample are 170,000 or so clones, 50% to 70% of which were seen just once. Of the sample, 0.9% to 1% is held by the ten largest clones.

This material consisted of CD4+ T cells sorted from blood, taken at week 4, from a patient treated with tofacitinib. This sequence originates from a human donor with alopecia areata. The chain uses TRBV5-6 and TRBJ1-5; the central 9 bases match TRBD1. This receptor carries the CDR3 CASSFTGGLQPQHF. The nucleotide sequence reads TGTGCCAGCAGCTTCACAGGGGGCCTTCAGCCCCAGCATTTT.